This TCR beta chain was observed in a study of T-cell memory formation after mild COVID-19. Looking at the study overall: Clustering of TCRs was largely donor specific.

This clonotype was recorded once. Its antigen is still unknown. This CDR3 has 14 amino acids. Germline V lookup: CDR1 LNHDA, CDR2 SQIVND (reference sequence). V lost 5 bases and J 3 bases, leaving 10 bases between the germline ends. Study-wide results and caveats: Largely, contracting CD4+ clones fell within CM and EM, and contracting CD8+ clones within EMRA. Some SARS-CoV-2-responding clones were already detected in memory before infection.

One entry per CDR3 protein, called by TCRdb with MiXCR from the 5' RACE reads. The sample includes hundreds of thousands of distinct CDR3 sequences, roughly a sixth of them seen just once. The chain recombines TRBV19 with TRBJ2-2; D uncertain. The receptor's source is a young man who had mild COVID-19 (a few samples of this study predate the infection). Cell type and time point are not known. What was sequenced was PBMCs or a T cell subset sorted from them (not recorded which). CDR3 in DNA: TGTGCCAGTAGTCCAATCTACTACACCGGGGAGCTGTTTTTT. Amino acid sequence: CASSPIYYTGELFF.